The 30 T cell receptor beta chains listed next were all sequenced from one sample in a study of CD8+CD57+ T cells in acquired aplastic anemia. Profiles of TCR beta VDJ and CDR3 were generated from a genomic DNA template. MiXCR, applied by TCRdb to the reads, yields one record per CDR3 protein. In the table there are some 180,000 distinct CDR3 sequences, approximately 45% of which are singletons. The sample comprised sorted CD4+, CD8+, or CD8+CD57+ T cells (not recorded which) from PBMCs. These TCRs come from a human donor in good health.

This clonotype was seen many times. The chain employs TRBV6-1 and TRBJ1-1; no definite D call. The CDR3 sequence is 13 residues long. Germline-derived CDR1 and CDR2 are MNHNS and SASEGT. Trimming removed 11 bases at V and 5 bases at J, with 18 bases between. The CDR3 DNA reads as TGTGCCGCAAAACAGTTCGATCGTACTGAAGCTTTCTTT. It codes for CAAKQFDRTEAFF.

The CDR3 nucleotides read TGCGCCAGCAGCTCTGGACAGTCCCAAGAGACCCAGTACTTC. Translation gives CASSSGQSQETQYF. J is TRBJ2-5 and V is TRBV5-1; the D gene is possibly TRBD1 (6 bases). V shed 3 bases and J shed 1 base, with 10 bases lying between them. This CDR3 contains 14 residues. Germline values: CDR1 SGHRS, CDR2 YFSETQ.

This clonotype was found a few times. J is TRBJ2-7 and V is TRBV6-1; D is perhaps TRBD2 (6 bases). CDR1 and CDR2 (germline): MNHNS, SASEGT. CDR3 length: 13 residues. The V end was cut by 10 bases, the J end by 0 bases, with 13 bases between. The CDR3 DNA sequence: TGTGCCACCCGAGCGGGTTCCTCCTACGAGCAGTACTTC. Its protein product is CATRAGSSYEQYF.

This chain uses TRBV6-1 with TRBJ2-7; D may match TRBD1 or TRBD2 (6 bases each). Germline V gene data show CDR1 as MNHNS and CDR2 as SASEGT. V was cut by 8 bases and J by 0 bases, with 14 bases left in between. The length of the CDR3 is 14 residues. As DNA, the CDR3 is TGTGCCAGCCAGGGGACTTTTAGCTCCTACGAGCAGTACTTC. Amino acids: CASQGTFSSYEQYF.

This clonotype showed up many times. V gene TRBV19 combines with J gene TRBJ2-3; 8 nucleotides line up with TRBD1. The CDR3 spans 15 residues. Per germline, CDR1 LNHDA and CDR2 SQIVND (reference sequence). J lost 7 bases, V lost 4 bases, and 10 bases had no gene match. For the CDR3, the DNA is TGTGCCAGTAGTAGGCTCACAGGGGGTCTTTATACGCAGTATTTT. This sequence encodes CASSRLTGGLYTQYF.

This clonotype was observed many times. The V gene is TRBV4-3, the J gene TRBJ1-2, with D possibly matching TRBD1 (6 bases). This CDR3 comprises 15 residues. Germline V gene data show CDR1 as LGHNA and CDR2 as YSLEER. Trimming removed 0 bases from V and 5 bases from J, with 13 bases in between. CDR3 sequence: CASSQDETGAYGYTF. CDR3 bases: TGCGCCAGCAGCCAAGACGAGACAGGAGCATATGGCTACACCTTC.

This clonotype was counted ten times or more. The chain employs TRBV20-1 and TRBJ2-3; 10 positions match TRBD2. Looked up from germline, CDR1 is DFQATT and CDR2 is SNEGSKA (reference sequence). J gave up 1 base and V 6 bases, and 10 bases lay outside the gene matches. This CDR3 region has 16 residues. The CDR3 here is CSATTSGWDGTDTQYF. The CDR3, as DNA: TGCAGTGCCACGACTAGCGGGTGGGATGGCACAGATACGCAGTATTTT.

In its sample, this clonotype was seen a few times. The CDR3 DNA follows: TGTGCCAGCAGGGATCTAGACAGGGCTAACTATGGCTACACCTTC. Protein: CASRDLDRANYGYTF. The chain joins TRBV2 to TRBJ1-2, with 7 bases aligning to TRBD1. The CDR3 is made up of 15 amino acids. The ends lost 6 bases at V and 0 bases at J; junction bases unmatched: 7. The V gene's germline CDR1 is SNHLY and CDR2 FYNNEI.

V usage is TRBV10-3 and J usage is TRBJ1-1; D is unclear. CDR1 and CDR2 (germline): ENHRY, SYGVKD. Trimming took off 0 bases at V and 1 base at J, with 12 bases between the two ends. The CDR3 loop spans 16 amino acids. This CDR3 is CAISESRVTGNTEAFF. DNA of the CDR3: TGTGCCATCAGTGAGTCGAGGGTGACTGGGAACACTGAAGCTTTCTTT.

This clonotype turned up a few times. Its ends do not fully match the called genes, so a read error is possible. V usage is TRBV15 and J usage is TRBJ1-1; 7 positions agree with TRBD1. The CDR3 runs to 15 residues. Germline loops: CDR1 LNHNV, CDR2 YYDKDF (reference sequence). The CDR3 is CATSRDGDRLRGAFF. The CDR3 nucleotides are TGTGCTACCAGCAGAGATGGGGACAGATTAAGGGGAGCTTTCTTT.

The chain couples TRBV12-3 or TRBV12-4 to TRBJ2-1; 9 bases match TRBD1. V trimming: 6 bases; J trimming: 6 bases; junction bases outside the gene matches: 9. The CDR3 covers 15 residues. The CDR3 region is CASSRTGTGFNEQFF. CDR3 bases: TGTGCCAGCAGCAGAACCGGGACAGGGTTCAATGAGCAGTTCTTC.

Here the CDR3 DNA reads TGTGCCAGCAGTTACTCTGCCGGCACAGATACGCAGTATTTT. Translating gives CASSYSAGTDTQYF. The chain links TRBV6-5 to TRBJ2-3, with D unclear. V lost 0 bases, J lost 1 base, and 5 bases lay in between. The germline V gene encodes CDR1 MNHEY and CDR2 SVGAGI. CDR3 length equals 14 residues.

V usage is TRBV20-1 and J usage is TRBJ1-2; the D gene is possibly TRBD1 (6 bases). The CDR3 spans 13 residues. In germline, CDR1 is DFQATT, CDR2 SNEGSKA (reference sequence). V gave up 6 bases and J gave up 6 bases, with 17 bases separating them. The DNA for the CDR3 is TGCAGTGCGAGCCGCCTACAGGGCCATGGCTACACCTTC. Residues: CSASRLQGHGYTF.

This clonotype has ten or more counts. This sequence joins TRBV29-1 and TRBJ1-5; the D gene is possibly TRBD1 (6 bases). V was cut by 5 bases and J by 7 bases, with 15 bases left in between. The CDR3 is made up of 13 amino acids. Germline V gives CDR1 SQVTM, CDR2 ANQGSEA. The CDR3 region is CSVHAGEGQPQHF. Written as DNA, the CDR3 is TGCAGCGTTCACGCAGGGGAAGGACAGCCCCAGCATTTT.

About this clonotype itself: A much larger clone differs from this one at a single base, so this may be a read error. The chain links TRBV27 to TRBJ1-6, with D unclear. V lost 2 bases and J lost 10, with 9 bases in between. This CDR3 region has 13 residues. Germline lookup yields CDR1 MNHEY and CDR2 SMNVEV (reference sequence). The CDR3 protein is CASSLVRESPLHF. Here the CDR3 DNA reads TGTGCCAGCAGTTTAGTCCGAGAGTCACCCCTCCACTTT.

This clonotype appeared many times. The J gene is TRBJ2-6, the V gene TRBV7-8; D might be TRBD1 or TRBD2, each matching 5 bases. The CDR3 totals 18 residues. V was shortened by 6 bases and J by 4 bases, with 22 bases between the two germline ends. CDR1 is SGHVS, CDR2 FQNEAQ, per germline. The CDR3 protein is CASSRGGLRGTGANVLTF. CDR3 in DNA: TGTGCCAGCAGTCGGGGTGGGTTAAGGGGTACAGGGGCCAACGTCCTGACTTTC.

This clonotype was counted only a few times. The junction differs from germline at one of its ends, possibly a read error. V and J are TRBV29-1 and TRBJ2-2, with 7 bases matching TRBD2. The CDR3 has 19 amino acids. Germline V gene sequence: CDR1 SQVTM, CDR2 ANQGSEA. The chain's CDR3 is CSVECCFLGRAQNTGEPFF. The CDR3 DNA is TGCAGCGTTGAATGCTGTTTCTTGGGGAGGGCGCAGAACACCGGGGAGCCGTTTTTT.

This clonotype came up a few times. The chain employs TRBV2 and TRBJ1-5, with D uncertain. CDR3 length equals 12 residues. Germline V gene sequence: CDR1 SNHLY, CDR2 FYNNEI. The V end was cut by 4 bases, the J end by 4 bases, with 5 bases between. The CDR3 nucleotides read TGTGCCAGCAGTGGGAATAATCAGCCCCAGCATTTT. Translating it yields CASSGNNQPQHF.

This clonotype was observed at least ten times. The chain carries TRBV2 and TRBJ2-1; 15 bases align to TRBD2. With 6 bases clipped from V and 4 bases from J, the junction kept 1 base outside the gene matches. The germline CDR1 and CDR2 sequences are SNHLY and FYNNEI. The CDR3 consists of 15 residues. The DNA for the CDR3 is TGTGCCAGCAGGGGACTAGCGGGAGGATACAATGAGCAGTTCTTC. Protein sequence: CASRGLAGGYNEQFF.

This clonotype was counted many times. The chain couples TRBV20-1 to TRBJ2-7; 11 bases map to TRBD2. In germline, CDR1 is DFQATT, CDR2 SNEGSKA (reference sequence). The CDR3 loop spans 15 amino acids. With 0 bases clipped from V and 7 bases from J, the junction kept 8 bases outside the gene matches. The CDR3 here is CSARDIAGGPREQYF. The DNA of the CDR3 is TGCAGTGCTAGAGATATAGCGGGAGGGCCGAGAGAGCAGTACTTC.

This clonotype was recorded only once. As the CDR3 is not closed by the conserved phenylalanine or tryptophan, this likely results from a read error. The limits of the CDR3 on the DNA are not certain, so only TCRdb's listed CDR3 is given. The genes are TRBV7-9 and TRBJ1-6. In germline, CDR1 is SEHNR, CDR2 FQNEAQ (reference sequence). The CDR3 is 12 amino acids long, termini counted. This CDR3 is CASSLEGGPPHL.

V is TRBV4-3 and J is TRBJ2-1; 10 positions agree with TRBD2. With V trimmed by 2 bases and J by 4 bases, 5 bases remained unmatched. This CDR3 is 16 amino acids long. Germline V gene lookup returns CDR1 LGHNA and CDR2 YSLEER. The chain's CDR3 is CASSQIAGGRYNEQFF. CDR3 sequence (DNA): TGCGCCAGCAGCCAAATAGCGGGAGGCCGTTACAATGAGCAGTTCTTC.

This clonotype was detected many times. V usage is TRBV5-1 and J usage is TRBJ2-7; 7 nucleotides line up with TRBD2. The length of the CDR3 is 15 residues. The trim removed 4 bases at V and 2 bases at J, leaving 9 bases unmatched. CDR1 SGHRS and CDR2 YFSETQ come from the germline V gene. The CDR3 loop reads CASSDGLVVPYEQYF. CDR3 sequence (DNA): TGCGCCAGCAGCGACGGACTAGTAGTCCCCTACGAGCAGTACTTC.

This clonotype was counted once. CDR3 region: CSVVGGGSSYEQYF. The CDR3 DNA sequence: TGCAGCGTTGTAGGTGGGGGGTCCTCCTACGAGCAGTACTTC. V and J are TRBV29-1 and TRBJ2-7; a possible D gene is TRBD2 (6 bases). The V end was cut by 4 bases, the J end by 0 bases, with 13 bases between. Germline lookup yields CDR1 SQVTM and CDR2 ANQGSEA. The length of the CDR3 is 14 residues.

This clonotype appeared a few times. The gene calls are TRBV28 and TRBJ2-5; D possibly corresponds to TRBD2 (6 bases). Germline V lookup: CDR1 MDHEN, CDR2 SYDVKM. The CDR3 runs to 14 residues. V was cut by 5 bases and J by 4 bases, with 14 bases left in between. The CDR3 sequence is CASSPPRRGETQYF. The CDR3 DNA follows: TGTGCCAGCAGTCCACCTCGGCGGGGAGAGACCCAGTACTTC. The variable domain in full, with the rest retrieved from reference TRBV28 and TRBJ2-5, is DVKVTQSSRYLVKRTGEKVFLECVQDMDHENMFWYRQDPGLGLRLIYFSYDVKMKEKGDIPEGYSVSREKKERFSLILESASTNQTSMYLCASSPPRRGETQYFGPGTRLLVL.

The chain employs TRBV25-1 and TRBJ2-5, with D perhaps TRBD1 or TRBD2 (6 bases each). Germline CDR1 MGHDK, CDR2 SYGVNS. The CDR3 loop spans 12 amino acids. Between the trimmed V and J ends, which lost 6 bases and 4 bases, there was a span of 9 bases. Written as DNA, the CDR3 is TGTGCCAGCAGGAGGGGGGCAGAGACCCAGTACTTC. It codes for CASRRGAETQYF.

The rearrangement links TRBV25-1 to TRBJ2-7; D gene ambiguous. Germline lookup yields CDR1 MGHDK and CDR2 SYGVNS. Trimming removed 3 bases at V and 2 bases at J, with 11 bases between. The CDR3 runs 14 residues. The CDR3 spells CASSDYPAPYEQYF. The CDR3 DNA follows: TGTGCCAGCAGTGACTATCCAGCCCCCTACGAGCAGTACTTC.

This chain links TRBV28 with TRBJ1-1; no firm D call. This CDR3 region has 12 residues. V was shortened by 6 bases and J by 10 bases, with 15 bases between the two germline ends. Germline CDR1 MDHEN, CDR2 SYDVKM. DNA for the CDR3: TGTGCCAGCAGCCCCTTGCACGGCGGAGCTTTCTTT. Translated, it gives CASSPLHGGAFF.

The chain employs TRBV27 and TRBJ2-7, with D perhaps TRBD2 (6 bases). The CDR3 contains 14 residues. The V end lost 8 bases, the J end lost 4 bases, and 18 bases lay between the germline ends. The germline gives CDR1 MNHEY, CDR2 SMNVEV (reference sequence). In DNA form, the CDR3 reads TGTGCCAGCGTACCTAGCGTGAGCTCTTACGAGCAGTACTTC. Protein: CASVPSVSSYEQYF.

This clonotype was counted ten times or more. The chain uses TRBV7-9 and TRBJ2-2, with D perhaps assigned TRBD1 or TRBD2 (5 bases each). The length of the CDR3 is 15 residues. V gave up 5 bases and J gave up 6 bases, with 16 bases separating them. Per germline, CDR1 SEHNR and CDR2 FQNEAQ (reference sequence). The chain's CDR3 is CASSPSPGPPGELFF. The CDR3 DNA sequence: TGTGCCAGCAGCCCATCACCGGGACCCCCCGGGGAGCTGTTTTTT.